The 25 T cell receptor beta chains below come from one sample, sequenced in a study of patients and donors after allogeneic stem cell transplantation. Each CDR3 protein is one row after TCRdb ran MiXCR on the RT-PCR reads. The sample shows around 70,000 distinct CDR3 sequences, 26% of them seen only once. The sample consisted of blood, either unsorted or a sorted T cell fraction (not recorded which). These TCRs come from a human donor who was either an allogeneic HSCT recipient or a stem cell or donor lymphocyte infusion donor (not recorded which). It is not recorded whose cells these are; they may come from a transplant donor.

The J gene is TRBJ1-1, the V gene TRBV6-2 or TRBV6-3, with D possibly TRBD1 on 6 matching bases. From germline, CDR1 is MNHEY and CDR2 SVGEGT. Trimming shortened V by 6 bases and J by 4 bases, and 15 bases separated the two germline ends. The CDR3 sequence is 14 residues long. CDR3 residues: CASRKGGASTEAFF. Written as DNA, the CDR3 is TGTGCCAGCAGAAAAGGGGGGGCGAGCACTGAAGCTTTCTTT.

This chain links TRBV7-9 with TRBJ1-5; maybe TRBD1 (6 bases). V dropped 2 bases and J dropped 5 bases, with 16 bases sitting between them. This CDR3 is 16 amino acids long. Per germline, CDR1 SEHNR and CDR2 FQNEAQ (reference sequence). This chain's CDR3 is CASSLLGGESDQPQHF. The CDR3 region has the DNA TGTGCCAGCAGCTTACTGGGGGGCGAATCGGATCAGCCCCAGCATTTT.

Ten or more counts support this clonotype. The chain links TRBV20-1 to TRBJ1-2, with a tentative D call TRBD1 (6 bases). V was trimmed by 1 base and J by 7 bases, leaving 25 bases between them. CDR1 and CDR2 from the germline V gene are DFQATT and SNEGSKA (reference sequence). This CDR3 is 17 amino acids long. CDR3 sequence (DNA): TGCAGTGCTAGAGCTCTGGCAGGGGTCACAATGAGGCCTGGCTACACCTTC. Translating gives CSARALAGVTMRPGYTF.

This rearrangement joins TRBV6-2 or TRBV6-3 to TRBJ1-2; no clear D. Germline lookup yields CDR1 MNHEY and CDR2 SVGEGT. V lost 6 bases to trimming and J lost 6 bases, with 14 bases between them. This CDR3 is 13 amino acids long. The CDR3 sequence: CASSVTYRDGYTF. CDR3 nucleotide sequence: TGTGCCAGCAGCGTTACGTACCGGGATGGCTACACCTTC.

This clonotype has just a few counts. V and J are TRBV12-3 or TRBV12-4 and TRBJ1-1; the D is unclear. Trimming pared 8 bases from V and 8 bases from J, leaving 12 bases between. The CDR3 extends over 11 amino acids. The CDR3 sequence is CASRRPREAFF. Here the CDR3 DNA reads TGTGCCAGCCGGCGCCCCCGGGAAGCTTTCTTT.

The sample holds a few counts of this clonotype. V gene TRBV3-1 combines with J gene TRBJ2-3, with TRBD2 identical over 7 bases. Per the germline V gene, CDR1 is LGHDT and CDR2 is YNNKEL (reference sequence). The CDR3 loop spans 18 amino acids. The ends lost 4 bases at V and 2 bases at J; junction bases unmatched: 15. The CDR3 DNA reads TGTGCCAGCAGCCTCCGACTGGGCCAGCGGGGACCCACAGATACGCAGTATTTT. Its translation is CASSLRLGQRGPTDTQYF.

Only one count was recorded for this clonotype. CDR3 loop: CAISDWDGELFF. In DNA, the CDR3 is TGTGCCATCAGTGATTGGGACGGGGAGCTGTTTTTT. The chain carries TRBV10-3 and TRBJ2-2; D is ambiguous. V was trimmed by 3 bases and J by 7 bases, leaving 6 bases between them. Germline V gene sequence: CDR1 ENHRY, CDR2 SYGVKD. The CDR3 consists of 12 residues.

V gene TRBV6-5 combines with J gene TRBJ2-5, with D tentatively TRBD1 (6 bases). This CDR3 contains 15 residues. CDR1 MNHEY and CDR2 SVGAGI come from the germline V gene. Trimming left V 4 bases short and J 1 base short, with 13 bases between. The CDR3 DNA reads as TGTGCCAGCAGTTTGCGGACAGAAAGCCAAGAGACCCAGTACTTC. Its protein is CASSLRTESQETQYF.

The chain's CDR3 is CSVQAGTGVRSYEQYF. In nucleotides, the CDR3 is TGCAGCGTTCAAGCCGGGACAGGGGTTAGGTCCTACGAGCAGTACTTC. The chain couples TRBV29-1 to TRBJ2-7; 10 bases agree with TRBD1. The germline V gene has CDR1 SQVTM and CDR2 ANQGSEA. This CDR3 comprises 16 residues. The ends lost 5 bases at V and 1 base at J; junction bases unmatched: 11.

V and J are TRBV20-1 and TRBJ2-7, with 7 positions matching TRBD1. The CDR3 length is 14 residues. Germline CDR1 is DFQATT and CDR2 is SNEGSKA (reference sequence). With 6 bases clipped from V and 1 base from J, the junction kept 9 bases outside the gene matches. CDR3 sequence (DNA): TGCAGTGCGTATTGGGGACAGCAATCCTACGAGCAGTACTTC. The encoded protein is CSAYWGQQSYEQYF.

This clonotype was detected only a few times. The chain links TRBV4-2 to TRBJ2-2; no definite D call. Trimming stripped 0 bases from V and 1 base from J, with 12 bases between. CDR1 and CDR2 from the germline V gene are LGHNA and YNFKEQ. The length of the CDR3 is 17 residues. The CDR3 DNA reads TGTGCCAGCAGCCAAGACCGGGCCCTCCTGAACACCGGGGAGCTGTTTTTT. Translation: CASSQDRALLNTGELFF.

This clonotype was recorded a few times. The CDR3 DNA is TGCGCCAGCAGCCAAGTGCCGCCTCTTGAGACACCGGATGGGCCCCAGCATTTT. Translating it yields CASSQVPPLETPDGPQHF. This chain joins TRBV4-1 and TRBJ1-5; D gene ambiguous. The CDR3 is 18 amino acids. Germline V CDR1 and CDR2: MGHRA, YSYEKL. V was shortened by 1 base and J by 9 bases, with 25 bases between the two germline ends.

CDR3 in amino acids: CASSTREGWREQYF. The CDR3, as DNA: TGTGCCAGCAGCACTCGGGAGGGATGGAGAGAGCAGTACTTC. The V and J genes are TRBV13 and TRBJ2-7, with 8 bases lining up with TRBD2. Germline CDR1 and CDR2: PRHDT and FYEKMQ (reference sequence). There are 14 residues in the CDR3. Germline trimming cut 5 bases from V and 7 bases from J; bases unmatched to any gene: 10.

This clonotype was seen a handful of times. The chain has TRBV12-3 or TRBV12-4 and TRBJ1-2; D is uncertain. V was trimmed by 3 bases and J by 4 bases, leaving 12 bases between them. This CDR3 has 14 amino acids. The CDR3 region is CASSFSTYGYGYTF. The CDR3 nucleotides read TGTGCCAGCAGTTTCTCGACATATGGCTATGGCTACACCTTC.

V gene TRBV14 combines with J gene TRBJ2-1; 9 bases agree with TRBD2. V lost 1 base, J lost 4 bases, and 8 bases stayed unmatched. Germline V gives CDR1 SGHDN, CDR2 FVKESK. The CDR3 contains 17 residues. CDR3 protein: CASSQASGRSIYNEQFF. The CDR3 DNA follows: TGTGCCAGCAGCCAAGCAAGCGGGAGGTCGATTTACAATGAGCAGTTCTTC.

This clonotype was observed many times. This chain's CDR3 is CASSLTGAQPQHF. In DNA, the CDR3 is TGTGCCAGCAGCTTAACGGGGGCTCAGCCCCAGCATTTT. The chain links TRBV7-2 to TRBJ1-5; TRBD1 is a possible D gene (6 bases). From germline, CDR1 is SGHTA and CDR2 FQGNSA. V lost 2 bases and J lost 6, with 8 bases in between. The CDR3 runs to 13 residues.

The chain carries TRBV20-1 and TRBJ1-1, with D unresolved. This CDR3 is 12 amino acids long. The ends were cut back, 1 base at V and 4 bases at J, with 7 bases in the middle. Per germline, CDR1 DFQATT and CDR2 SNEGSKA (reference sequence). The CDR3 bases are TGCAGTGCTAGAGGCGACCCCACTGAAGCTTTCTTT. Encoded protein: CSARGDPTEAFF.

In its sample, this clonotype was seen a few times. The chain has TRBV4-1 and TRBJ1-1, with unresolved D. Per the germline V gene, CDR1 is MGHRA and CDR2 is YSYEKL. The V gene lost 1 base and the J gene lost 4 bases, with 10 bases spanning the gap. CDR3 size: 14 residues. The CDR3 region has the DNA TGCGCCAGCAGCCAAGGTAGGGTGGGCACTGAAGCTTTCTTT. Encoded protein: CASSQGRVGTEAFF.

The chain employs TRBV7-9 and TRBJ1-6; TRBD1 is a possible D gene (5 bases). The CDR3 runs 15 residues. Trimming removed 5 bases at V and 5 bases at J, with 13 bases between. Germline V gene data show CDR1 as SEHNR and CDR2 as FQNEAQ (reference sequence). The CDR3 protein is CASSPRGGDNSPLHF. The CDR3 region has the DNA TGTGCCAGCAGCCCTCGGGGAGGGGATAATTCACCCCTCCACTTT.

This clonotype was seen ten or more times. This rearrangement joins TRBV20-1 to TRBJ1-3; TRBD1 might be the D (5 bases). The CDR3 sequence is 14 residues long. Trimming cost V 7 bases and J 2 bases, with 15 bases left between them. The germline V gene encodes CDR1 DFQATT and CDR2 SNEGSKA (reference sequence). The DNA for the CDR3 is TGCAGTGTCAGGGCGGCCAGCGCTGGAAACACCATATATTTT. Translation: CSVRAASAGNTIYF.

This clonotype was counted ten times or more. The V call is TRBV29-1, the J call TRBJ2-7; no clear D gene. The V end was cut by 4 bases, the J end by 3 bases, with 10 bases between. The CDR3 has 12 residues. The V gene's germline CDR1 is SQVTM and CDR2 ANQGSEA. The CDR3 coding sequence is TGCAGCGTTGTCCCTGGAAACTACGAGCAGTACTTC. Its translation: CSVVPGNYEQYF.

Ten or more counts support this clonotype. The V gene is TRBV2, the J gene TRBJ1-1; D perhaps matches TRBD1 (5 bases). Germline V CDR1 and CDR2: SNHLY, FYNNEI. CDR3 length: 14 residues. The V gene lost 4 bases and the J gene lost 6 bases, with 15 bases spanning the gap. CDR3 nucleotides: TGTGCCAGCAGTGTTGGTAGGGGAGTCGCTGAAGCTTTCTTT. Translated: CASSVGRGVAEAFF.

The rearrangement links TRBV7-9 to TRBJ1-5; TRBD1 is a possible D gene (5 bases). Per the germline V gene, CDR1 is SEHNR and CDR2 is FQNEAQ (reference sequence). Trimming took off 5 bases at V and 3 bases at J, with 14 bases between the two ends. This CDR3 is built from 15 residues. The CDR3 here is CASSPGLIDNQPQHF. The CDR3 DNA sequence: TGTGCCAGCAGCCCGGGACTTATAGACAATCAGCCCCAGCATTTT.

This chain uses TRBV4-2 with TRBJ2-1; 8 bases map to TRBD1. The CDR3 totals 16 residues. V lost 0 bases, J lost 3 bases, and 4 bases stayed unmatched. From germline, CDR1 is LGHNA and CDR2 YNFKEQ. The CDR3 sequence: CASSQEGQDLYNEQFF. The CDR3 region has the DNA TGTGCCAGCAGCCAAGAGGGACAGGATCTCTACAATGAGCAGTTCTTC.

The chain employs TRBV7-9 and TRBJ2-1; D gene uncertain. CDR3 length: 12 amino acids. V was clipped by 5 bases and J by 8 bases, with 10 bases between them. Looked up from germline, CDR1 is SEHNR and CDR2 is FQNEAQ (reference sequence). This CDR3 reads CASSPNRDEQFF. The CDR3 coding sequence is TGTGCCAGCAGCCCCAATCGGGATGAGCAGTTCTTC.